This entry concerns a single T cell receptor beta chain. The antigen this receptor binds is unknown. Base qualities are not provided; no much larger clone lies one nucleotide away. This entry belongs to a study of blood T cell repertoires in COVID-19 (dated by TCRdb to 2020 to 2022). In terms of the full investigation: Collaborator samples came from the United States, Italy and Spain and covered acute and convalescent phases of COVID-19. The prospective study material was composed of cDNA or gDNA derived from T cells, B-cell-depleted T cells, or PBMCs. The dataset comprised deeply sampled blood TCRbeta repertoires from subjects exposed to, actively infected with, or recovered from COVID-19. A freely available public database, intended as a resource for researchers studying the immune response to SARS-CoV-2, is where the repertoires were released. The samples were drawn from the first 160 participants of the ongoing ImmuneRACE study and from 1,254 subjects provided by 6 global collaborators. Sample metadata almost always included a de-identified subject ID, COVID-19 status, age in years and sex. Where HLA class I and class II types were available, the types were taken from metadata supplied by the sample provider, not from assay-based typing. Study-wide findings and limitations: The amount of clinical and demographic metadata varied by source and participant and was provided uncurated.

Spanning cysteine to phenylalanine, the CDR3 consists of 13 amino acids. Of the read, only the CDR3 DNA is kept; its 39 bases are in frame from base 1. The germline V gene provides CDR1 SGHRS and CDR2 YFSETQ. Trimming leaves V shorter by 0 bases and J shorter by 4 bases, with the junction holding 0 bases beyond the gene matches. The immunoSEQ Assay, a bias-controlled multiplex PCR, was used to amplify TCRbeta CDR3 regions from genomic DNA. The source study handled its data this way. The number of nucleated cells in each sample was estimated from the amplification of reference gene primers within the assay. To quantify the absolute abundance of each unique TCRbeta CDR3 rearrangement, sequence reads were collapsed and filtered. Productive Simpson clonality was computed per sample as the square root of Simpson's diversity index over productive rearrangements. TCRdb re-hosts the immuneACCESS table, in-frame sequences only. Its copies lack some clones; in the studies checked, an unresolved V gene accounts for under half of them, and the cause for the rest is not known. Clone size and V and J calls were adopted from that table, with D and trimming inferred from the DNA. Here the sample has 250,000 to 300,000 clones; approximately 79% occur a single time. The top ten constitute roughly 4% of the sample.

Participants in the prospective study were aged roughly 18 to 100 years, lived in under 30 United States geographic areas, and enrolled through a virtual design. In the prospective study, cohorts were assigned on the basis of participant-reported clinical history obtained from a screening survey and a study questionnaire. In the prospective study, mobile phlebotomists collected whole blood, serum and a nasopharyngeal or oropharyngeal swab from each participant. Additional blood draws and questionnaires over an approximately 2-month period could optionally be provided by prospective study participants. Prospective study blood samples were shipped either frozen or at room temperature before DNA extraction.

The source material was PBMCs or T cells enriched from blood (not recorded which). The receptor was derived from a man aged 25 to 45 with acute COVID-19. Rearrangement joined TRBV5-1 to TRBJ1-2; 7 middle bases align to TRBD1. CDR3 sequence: CASSLGDSYGYTF. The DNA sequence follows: TGCGCCAGCAGCTTGGGGGACAGCTATGGCTACACCTTC.